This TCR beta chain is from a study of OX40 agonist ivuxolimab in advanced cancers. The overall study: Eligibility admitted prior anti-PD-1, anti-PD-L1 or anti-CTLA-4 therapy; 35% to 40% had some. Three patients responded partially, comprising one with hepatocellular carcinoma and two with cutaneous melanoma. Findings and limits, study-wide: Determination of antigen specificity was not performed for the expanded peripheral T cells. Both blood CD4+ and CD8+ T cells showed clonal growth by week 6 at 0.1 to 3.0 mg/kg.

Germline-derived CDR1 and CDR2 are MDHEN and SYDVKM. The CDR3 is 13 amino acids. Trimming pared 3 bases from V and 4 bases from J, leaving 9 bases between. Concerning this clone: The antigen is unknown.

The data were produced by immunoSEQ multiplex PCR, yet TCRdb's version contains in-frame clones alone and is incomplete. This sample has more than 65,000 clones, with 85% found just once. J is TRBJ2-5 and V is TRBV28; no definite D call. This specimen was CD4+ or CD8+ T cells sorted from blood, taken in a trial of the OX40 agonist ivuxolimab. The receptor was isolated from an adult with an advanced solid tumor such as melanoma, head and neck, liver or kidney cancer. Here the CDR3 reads CASSFGRRETQYF. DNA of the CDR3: TGTGCCAGCAGTTTCGGTCGAAGAGAGACCCAGTACTTC. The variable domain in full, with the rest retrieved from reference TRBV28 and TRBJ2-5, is DVKVTQSSRYLVKRTGEKVFLECVQDMDHENMFWYRQDPGLGLRLIYFSYDVKMKEKGDIPEGYSVSREKKERFSLILESASTNQTSMYLCASSFGRRETQYFGPGTRLLVL.